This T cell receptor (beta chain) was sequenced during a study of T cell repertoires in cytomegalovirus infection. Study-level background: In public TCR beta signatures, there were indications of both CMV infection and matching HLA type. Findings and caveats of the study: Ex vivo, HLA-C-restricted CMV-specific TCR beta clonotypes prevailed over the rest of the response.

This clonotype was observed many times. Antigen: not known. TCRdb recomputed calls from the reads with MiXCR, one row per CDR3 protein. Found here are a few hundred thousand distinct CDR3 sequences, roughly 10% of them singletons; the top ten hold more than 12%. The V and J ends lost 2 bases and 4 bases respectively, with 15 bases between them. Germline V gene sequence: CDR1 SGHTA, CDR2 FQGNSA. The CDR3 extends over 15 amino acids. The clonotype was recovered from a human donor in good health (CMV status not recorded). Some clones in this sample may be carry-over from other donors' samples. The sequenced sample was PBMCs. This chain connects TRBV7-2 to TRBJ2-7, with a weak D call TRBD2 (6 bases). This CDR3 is CASSLFPGLNYEQYF. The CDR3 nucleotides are TGTGCCAGCAGCTTATTCCCGGGACTTAATTACGAGCAGTACTTC.